Following are 32 T cell receptor beta chains from one sample sequenced in a study of blood T cell repertoires in COVID-19. The table came from immunoSEQ multiplex PCR; TCRdb's copy has only in-frame clones and leaves some out. The table records around 330,000 clones, 75% to 90% of them present only once. Sequencing was done on a sample of PBMCs or T cells enriched from blood (not recorded which). The receptors were sampled from a man aged 55 to 70 who had recovered from COVID-19.

This sequence joins TRBV19 and TRBJ1-5; TRBD1 matches 7 bases. Trimming removed 5 bases from V and 5 bases from J; junction bases left unmatched: 3. This CDR3 contains 13 residues. Germline CDR1 reads LNHDA; CDR2 reads SQIVND (reference sequence). The CDR3 is CASSFDRDQPQHF. The CDR3 nucleotides are TGTGCCAGTAGTTTCGACAGGGATCAGCCCCAGCATTTT.

CDR3 nucleotides: TGTGCCAGCAGTTTCATTGCAACTAATGAAAAACTGTTTTTT. This sequence encodes CASSFIATNEKLFF. The chain has TRBV28 and TRBJ1-4, with unresolved D. This CDR3 has 14 amino acids. Trimming took 3 bases from V and 0 from J, leaving 5 bases between them. CDR1 is MDHEN, CDR2 SYDVKM, per germline.

This chain links TRBV28 with TRBJ1-6, with a weak D call TRBD1 (6 bases). V gave up 3 bases and J gave up 7 bases, with 13 bases separating them. The CDR3 runs to 15 residues. Germline values: CDR1 MDHEN, CDR2 SYDVKM. The CDR3 region is CASSFNTGTNSPLHF. In DNA, the CDR3 is TGTGCCAGCAGTTTTAACACAGGGACAAATTCACCCCTCCACTTT.

The V and J genes are TRBV11-2 and TRBJ1-1; 7 positions match TRBD1. The CDR3 has 15 amino acids. V dropped 0 bases and J dropped 0; count of bases not matched to a gene: 1. Looked up from germline, CDR1 is SGHAT and CDR2 is FQNNGV. CDR3 amino acids: CASSLEDRLNTEAFF. DNA for the CDR3: TGTGCCAGCAGCTTAGAGGACAGGCTGAACACTGAAGCTTTCTTT.

This chain joins TRBV7-6 and TRBJ2-3; 8 bases line up with TRBD2. With 1 base clipped from V and 5 bases from J, the junction kept 11 bases outside the gene matches. Germline V gene sequence: CDR1 SGHVS, CDR2 FNYEAQ. The CDR3 runs to 17 residues. CDR3 residues: CASSLEATRGAGDTQYF. DNA of the CDR3: TGTGCCAGCAGCTTAGAGGCCACGCGGGGGGCGGGAGATACGCAGTATTTT. The variable domain in full, completed from reference TRBV7-6 and TRBJ2-3, reads GAGVSQSPRYKVTKRGQDVALRCDPISGHVSLYWYRQALGQGPEFLTYFNYEAQQDKSGLPNDRFSAERPEGSISTLTIQRTEQRDSAMYRCASSLEATRGAGDTQYFGPGTRLTVL.

This rearrangement joins TRBV11-2 to TRBJ2-1; tentative D call: TRBD2 (6 bases). The ends were cut back, 1 base at V and 7 bases at J, with 14 bases in the middle. Germline loops: CDR1 SGHAT, CDR2 FQNNGV. This CDR3 region has 15 residues. The CDR3 DNA reads as TGTGCCAGCAGCTTAGCGGGAGCTGTTCTGAATGAGCAGTTCTTC. Amino acids: CASSLAGAVLNEQFF.

This clone was seen only once. The CDR3 nucleotides are TGCGCCAGCAGCTCGCGGGAGATCAGGACGCCCAGCACAGATACGCAGTATTTT. Amino acids: CASSSREIRTPSTDTQYF. The chain joins TRBV5-1 to TRBJ2-3; 7 bases fit TRBD2. Germline CDR1 reads SGHRS; CDR2 reads YFSETQ. The CDR3 runs 18 residues. V lost 3 bases to trimming and J lost 0 bases; unmatched junction nucleotides: 13.

This chain links TRBV15 with TRBJ2-2; D is possibly TRBD1 (6 bases). Germline loops: CDR1 LNHNV, CDR2 YYDKDF (reference sequence). Trimming shortened V by 1 base and J by 0 bases, and 9 bases separated the two germline ends. The CDR3 loop spans 16 amino acids. The CDR3 nucleotides are TGTGCCACCAGCAGAGCTTGGACAGCGAACACCGGGGAGCTGTTTTTT. Residues: CATSRAWTANTGELFF. Supplemented by reference TRBV15 and TRBJ2-2, the full variable domain reads DAMVIQNPRYQVTQFGKPVTLSCSQTLNHNVMYWYQQKSSQAPKLLFHYYDKDFNNEADTPDNFQSRRPNTSFCFLDIRSPGLGDTAMYLCATSRAWTANTGELFFGEGSRLTVL.

J is TRBJ2-2 and V is TRBV2; 7 nucleotides align to TRBD2. Germline CDR1 and CDR2: SNHLY and FYNNEI. V lost 6 bases, J lost 6 bases, and 10 bases stayed unmatched. This CDR3 region has 15 residues. The CDR3 region has the DNA TGTGCCAGCAGCGGTAGACTAGCCGAGGCCGGGGAGCTGTTTTTT. It translates to CASSGRLAEAGELFF. Drawing the rest from reference TRBV2 and TRBJ2-2, the complete variable domain is EPEVTQTPSHQVTQMGQEVILRCVPISNHLYFYWYRQILGQKVEFLVSFYNNEISEKSEIFDDQFSVERPDGSNFTLKIRSTKLEDSAMYFCASSGRLAEAGELFFGEGSRLTVL.

The chain is built from TRBV19 and TRBJ2-7; 9 bases line up with TRBD1. The CDR3 length is 15 residues. The germline gives CDR1 LNHDA, CDR2 SQIVND (reference sequence). V shed 1 base, J shed 6 bases, and the junction held 7 bases outside the gene matches. CDR3 sequence (DNA): TGTGCCAGTAGTATAGGGGGACAGGGCCCCCCCGAGCAGTACTTC. It is translated as CASSIGGQGPPEQYF.

The CDR3 loop reads CASSPPGTASYEQYF. The DNA for the CDR3 is TGTGCCAGCAGCCCACCGGGGACAGCCTCCTACGAGCAGTACTTC. V gene TRBV3-1 (or the pseudogene TRBV3-2) combines with J gene TRBJ2-7, with 7 nucleotides matching TRBD1. This CDR3 is 15 amino acids long. Trimming removed 4 bases from V and 0 bases from J; junction bases left unmatched: 6. Per germline, CDR1 LGHDT and CDR2 YNNKEL (reference sequence).

This chain uses TRBV18 with TRBJ1-5; D is perhaps TRBD1 (6 bases). Trimming cost V 8 bases and J 3 bases, with 17 bases left between them. CDR1 and CDR2 from the germline V gene are KGHSH and LQKENI. CDR3 size: 15 residues. The CDR3 here is CASADQGTTNQPQHF. CDR3 nucleotide sequence: TGTGCCAGCGCAGACCAAGGGACAACCAATCAGCCCCAGCATTTT.

The chain recombines TRBV19 with TRBJ2-3; 13 bases line up with TRBD2. V lost 6 bases, J lost 0 bases, and 15 bases stayed unmatched. Per the germline V gene, CDR1 is LNHDA and CDR2 is SQIVND (reference sequence). This CDR3 comprises 20 residues. The CDR3 DNA sequence: TGTGCCAGTAGCCCCGTGGGACTAGCGGGAACCCCGTTCAGCACAGATACGCAGTATTTT. It translates to CASSPVGLAGTPFSTDTQYF.

The chain employs TRBV7-3 and TRBJ1-2, with a weak D call TRBD1 (5 bases). CDR1 is SGHTA, CDR2 FQGTGA, per germline. This CDR3 spans 13 amino acids. V was shortened by 5 bases and J by 1 base, with 8 bases between the two germline ends. CDR3 nucleotides: TGTGCCAGCAGCCCGGGGGATAACTATGGCTACACCTTC. The encoded protein is CASSPGDNYGYTF.

The J gene is TRBJ2-1, the V gene TRBV7-2; no clear D. V was trimmed by 5 bases and J by 3 bases, leaving 20 bases between them. The germline gives CDR1 SGHTA, CDR2 FQGNSA. The CDR3 is made up of 17 amino acids. This chain's CDR3 is CASSERFDTSRYNEQFF. CDR3 nucleotides: TGTGCCAGCAGCGAACGATTCGACACATCTCGCTACAATGAGCAGTTCTTC.

Details on this clone: One end of the junction is discordant with germline, which a read error may explain. This rearrangement joins TRBV7-7 to TRBJ2-5, with TRBD1 matching over 11 bases. The CDR3 is 17 residues long. CDR1 and CDR2 (germline): SSHAT, FNYEAQ (reference sequence). The chain's CDR3 is CASSLGLWTGGDVTQYF. DNA for the CDR3: TGTGCTAGCAGCTTAGGACTTTGGACAGGGGGCGATGTGACCCAGTACTTC.

The chain couples TRBV19 to TRBJ2-5; 8 bases line up with TRBD1. CDR3 length: 13 residues. V gave up 7 bases and J gave up 9 bases; unmatched junction bases: 10. Germline values: CDR1 LNHDA, CDR2 SQIVND (reference sequence). The CDR3 region has the DNA TGTGCCAGTACCGACAGGGGTGGAGGGGCCCAGTACTTC. Translation gives CASTDRGGGAQYF.

The V gene is TRBV13, the J gene TRBJ2-1, with TRBD2 identical over 7 bases. J gave up 0 bases and V 4 bases, and 6 bases lay outside the gene matches. The CDR3 sequence is 16 residues long. Germline CDR1 is PRHDT and CDR2 is FYEKMQ (reference sequence). The CDR3 nucleotides are TGTGCCAGCAGCTCGCAGCGGGGAAGCTCCTACAATGAGCAGTTCTTC. This gives the protein CASSSQRGSSYNEQFF.

Worth noting for this clone: In the same sample, other DNA sequences code for this CDR3. The chain recombines TRBV29-1 with TRBJ1-6, with 8 bases that match TRBD1. J gave up 7 bases and V 6 bases, and 5 bases lay outside the gene matches. CDR3 length: 13 residues. CDR1 is SQVTM and CDR2 is ANQGSEA in the germline V gene. This chain's CDR3 is CSVQGARNSPLHF. The CDR3 bases are TGCAGCGTGCAGGGGGCGCGGAATTCACCCCTCCACTTT.

V is TRBV7-9 and J is TRBJ2-5, with a possible D match to TRBD2 (5 bases). The CDR3 totals 14 residues. The germline V gene has CDR1 SEHNR and CDR2 FQNEAQ (reference sequence). Trimming removed 2 bases at V and 8 bases at J, with 15 bases between. The CDR3 DNA reads as TGTGCCAGCAGCTTAACCGGGGTGCTGGATACCCAGTACTTC. Translation gives CASSLTGVLDTQYF. The variable domain in full, with the rest retrieved from reference TRBV7-9 and TRBJ2-5, is DTGVSQNPRHKITKRGQNVTFRCDPISEHNRLYWYRQTLGQGPEFLTYFQNEAQLEKSRLLSDRFSAERPKGSFSTLEIQRTEQGDSAMYLCASSLTGVLDTQYFGPGTRLLVL.

This chain connects TRBV10-1 to TRBJ2-5, with 7 bases aligning to TRBD1. The CDR3 length is 15 residues. J lost 4 bases, V lost 0 bases, and 5 bases had no gene match. Germline CDR1 WNHNN, CDR2 SYGVQD (reference sequence). The CDR3 sequence is CASSESSDRAETQYF. CDR3 in DNA: TGCGCCAGCAGTGAGTCTAGTGACAGGGCAGAGACCCAGTACTTC.

This clone has a single count. V usage is TRBV3-1 (or the pseudogene TRBV3-2) and J usage is TRBJ2-1; 10 bases are shared with TRBD2. CDR3 size: 16 residues. With V trimmed by 4 bases and J by 2 bases, 5 bases remained unmatched. Germline values: CDR1 LGHDT, CDR2 YNNKEL (reference sequence). For the CDR3, the DNA is TGTGCCAGCAGCCTTAGCGGGAGGCCGACCTACAATGAGCAGTTCTTC. This encodes CASSLSGRPTYNEQFF.

The chain uses TRBV5-1 and TRBJ2-7, with D maybe TRBD1 (5 bases). Germline loops: CDR1 SGHRS, CDR2 YFSETQ. Trimming stripped 0 bases from V and 1 base from J, with 11 bases between. The CDR3 contains 15 residues. The CDR3 region is CASSLGFGQSYEQYF. The CDR3 region has the DNA TGCGCCAGCAGCTTGGGATTTGGACAATCCTACGAGCAGTACTTC.

The chain couples TRBV5-1 to TRBJ1-5; a weak D match, TRBD1 (5 bases). The CDR3 totals 17 residues. V was clipped by 0 bases and J by 0 bases, with 13 bases between them. In germline, CDR1 is SGHRS, CDR2 YFSETQ. The CDR3 DNA is TGCGCCAGCAGCTTGGCCCCGACAGAACATAGCAATCAGCCCCAGCATTTT. This codes for CASSLAPTEHSNQPQHF.

This clone has only a few counts. The chain uses TRBV6-5 and TRBJ1-5; D may be TRBD1 (5 bases). The length of the CDR3 is 14 residues. Germline loops: CDR1 MNHEY, CDR2 SVGAGI. V dropped 8 bases and J dropped 0 bases, with 11 bases sitting between them. The CDR3 nucleotides are TGTGCCAGCCGGGGGGAACATAGCAATCAGCCCCAGCATTTT. Amino acids: CASRGEHSNQPQHF.

The table lists this clone with a few counts. This rearrangement joins TRBV9 to TRBJ1-6, with 8 bases matching TRBD1. CDR1 is SGDLS and CDR2 is YYNGEE in the germline V gene. The CDR3 runs to 13 residues. V shed 5 bases and J 8 bases; nucleotides not matched to a gene: 3. CDR3 loop: CASSTTGDSPLHF. DNA of the CDR3: TGTGCCAGCAGTACGACAGGGGATTCACCCCTCCACTTT.

The genes are TRBV9 and TRBJ2-1; 8 bases are shared with TRBD2. Germline V gene lookup returns CDR1 SGDLS and CDR2 YYNGEE. This CDR3 comprises 18 residues. Trimming cost V 4 bases and J 0 bases; bases outside gene matches: 12. CDR3 amino acids: CASSRTVTSGPSYNEQFF. The CDR3 coding sequence is TGTGCCAGCAGCCGAACGGTAACTAGCGGCCCCTCCTACAATGAGCAGTTCTTC.

This chain joins TRBV4-2 and TRBJ2-3; D gene uncertain. With 1 base removed from V and 2 bases from J, the gap between germline ends came to 10 bases. Germline CDR1 reads LGHNA; CDR2 reads YNFKEQ. CDR3 length: 15 residues. CDR3 protein: CASSQALEVTDTQYF. In nucleotides, the CDR3 is TGTGCCAGCAGCCAAGCTCTAGAGGTCACAGATACGCAGTATTTT.

The chain uses TRBV5-4 and TRBJ2-1; tentative D call: TRBD2 (5 bases). Germline V gene lookup returns CDR1 SGHNT and CDR2 YYREEE (reference sequence). The CDR3 loop spans 16 amino acids. Trimming removed 0 bases at V and 8 bases at J, with 18 bases between. The CDR3 nucleotides read TGTGCCAGCAGCTTGGTTTCGGGGTACGGGAAAGATGAGCAGTTCTTC. Amino acids: CASSLVSGYGKDEQFF.

This chain joins TRBV27 and TRBJ2-1; 9 bases fit TRBD2. Germline assignment: CDR1 MNHEY and CDR2 SMNVEV (reference sequence). The CDR3 contains 18 residues. J lost 7 bases, V lost 7 bases, and 20 bases had no gene match. The CDR3 nucleotides read TGTGCCAGCACCTTAAGGAGGTTGGGGCGGGAGGGCCGGAATGAGCAGTTCTTC. Its translation is CASTLRRLGREGRNEQFF.

The chain joins TRBV10-3 to TRBJ2-1; 15 bases are shared with TRBD2. CDR1 ENHRY and CDR2 SYGVKD come from the germline V gene. The CDR3 is 14 amino acids. Trimming removed 5 bases from V and 14 bases from J; junction bases left unmatched: 7. CDR3 in amino acids: CAISTGTSGRSEFF. The DNA for the CDR3 is TGTGCCATCAGTACCGGGACTAGCGGGAGGAGTGAGTTCTTC.

This clone is a singleton in its sample. The chain employs TRBV27 and TRBJ2-1; maybe TRBD2 (6 bases). The CDR3 length is 16 residues. The V and J ends lost 4 bases and 7 bases respectively, with 20 bases between them. Germline-derived CDR1 and CDR2 are MNHEY and SMNVEV (reference sequence). Written as DNA, the CDR3 is TGTGCCAGCAGTTCCCCCCCCTGGCGGGAAGAGAATGAGCAGTTCTTC. Its translation: CASSSPPWREENEQFF.